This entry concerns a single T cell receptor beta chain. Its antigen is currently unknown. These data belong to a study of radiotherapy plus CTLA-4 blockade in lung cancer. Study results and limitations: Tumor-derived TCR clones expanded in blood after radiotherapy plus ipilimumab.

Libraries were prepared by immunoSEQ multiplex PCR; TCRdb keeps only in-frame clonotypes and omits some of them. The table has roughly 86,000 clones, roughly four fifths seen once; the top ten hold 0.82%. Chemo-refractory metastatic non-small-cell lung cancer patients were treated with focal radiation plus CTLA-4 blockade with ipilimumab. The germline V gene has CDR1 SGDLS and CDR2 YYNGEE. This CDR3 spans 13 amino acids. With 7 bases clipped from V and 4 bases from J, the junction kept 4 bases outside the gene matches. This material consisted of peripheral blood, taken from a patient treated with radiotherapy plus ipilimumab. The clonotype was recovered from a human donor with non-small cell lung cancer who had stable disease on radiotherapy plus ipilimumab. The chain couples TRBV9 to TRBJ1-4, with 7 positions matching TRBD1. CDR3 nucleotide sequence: TGTGCCAGCGGGGGACAGAGTAATGAAAAACTGTTTTTT. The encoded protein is CASGGQSNEKLFF.